This T cell receptor (beta chain) was identified in a study of shared clonotypes between healthy human individuals. On ten immunoSEQ deep assay plates, unsorted PBMC DNA was sequenced. Sequencing used immunoSEQ multiplex PCR; TCRdb keeps in-frame clones, though not all of them. This sample carries 470,000 or so clones, approximately 84% of them seen once, and the ten largest clones take approximately 12%. Study-wide results and limits: Tissues were not sampled, only blood, and their repertoires likely differ.

As to this clone: As yet, its antigen is unknown.

Germline values: CDR1 SGDLS, CDR2 YYNGEE. V gave up 0 bases and J gave up 4 bases; unmatched junction bases: 9. The CDR3 length is 18 residues. Donors included only healthy HIV-negative adults lacking recent acute infections or vaccinations. This clonotype originated in a middle-aged woman in good health. Some clones in this sample may be carry-over from other donors' samples. Sequencing input: PBMCs. The chain uses TRBV9 and TRBJ1-3, with 11 bases lining up with TRBD1. The CDR3 DNA sequence: TGTGCCAGCAGCGTAGCCCGGGACAGGGGGTTAACAGGAAACACCATATATTTT. Translation: CASSVARDRGLTGNTIYF.